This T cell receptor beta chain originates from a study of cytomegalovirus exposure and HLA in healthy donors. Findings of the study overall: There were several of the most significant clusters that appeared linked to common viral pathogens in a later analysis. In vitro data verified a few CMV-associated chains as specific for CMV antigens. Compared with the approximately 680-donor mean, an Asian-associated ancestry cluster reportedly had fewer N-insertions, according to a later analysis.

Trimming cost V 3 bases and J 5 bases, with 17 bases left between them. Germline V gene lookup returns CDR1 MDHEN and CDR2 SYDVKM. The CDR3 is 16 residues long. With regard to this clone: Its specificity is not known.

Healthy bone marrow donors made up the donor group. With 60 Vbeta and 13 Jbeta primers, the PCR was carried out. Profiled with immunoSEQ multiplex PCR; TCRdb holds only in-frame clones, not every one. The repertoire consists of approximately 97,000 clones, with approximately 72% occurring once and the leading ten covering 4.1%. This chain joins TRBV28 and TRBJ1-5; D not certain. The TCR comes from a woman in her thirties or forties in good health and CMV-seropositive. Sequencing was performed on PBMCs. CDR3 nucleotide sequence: TGTGCCAGCAGTTTTCCCGGGAGCATAGGCGATCAGCCCCAGCATTTT. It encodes CASSFPGSIGDQPQHF.